The rows below give T cell receptor beta chains drawn from one sample of a study of tumor-infiltrating lymphocytes in primary liver carcinoma. TCRdb redid the calling of the multiplex PCR reads with MiXCR, one entry per CDR3 protein. Found here are 100,000 to 150,000 distinct CDR3 sequences, 60% to 80% of them singletons; the top ten hold approximately 8%. The sequenced sample was liver tumor tissue from sampling region 3. Every receptor here comes from a woman aged 55-69 years with primary liver carcinoma and hepatitis B virus infection. The CDR3 runs from the conserved cysteine through the conserved F or W. Each record gives: D gene, CDR3 length, V gene, clone size, J gene, CDR3 DNA, CDR3 protein. D genes are given only for firm matches. Size is omitted from some rows. Given values are once, few, many or a class for expanded clones.

>-|13|TRBV29-1|-|TRBJ1-1
TGCAGCGTTGAAGATTATATGGATACTGAAACTTTCTTT
CSVEDYMDTETFF
>TRBD1|17|TRBV11-2|few|TRBJ2-2
TGTGCCAGCAGTCCCCTTCCCGGACAGGGTGGTGCCGGGGAGCTGTTTTTT
CASSPLPGQGGAGELFF
>-|13|TRBV11-2|-|TRBJ2-5
TGCGCAGGCAGCTTAGATATCGGGGACCGCGAATACTTC
CAGSLDIGDREYF
>TRBD2|14|TRBV7-9|many|TRBJ2-7
TGTGCCAGCAGCTTCCAAGCGGGAGGGTACGAGCAGTACTTC
CASSFQAGGYEQYF
>-|16|TRBV29-1|-|TRBJ1-2
TGCAGCATTGATCCAGCCACTAGTCCTTCCTACTATGGCTACACCTTC
CSIDPATSPSYYGYTF
>-|13|TRBV11-2|-|TRBJ2-1
TGTGTCAGCAGCTTAGGACTTACCAATGAGCAGTCCTTC
CVSSLGLTNEQSF
>-|13|TRBV6-5|-|TRBJ2-3
TGTGCCAGCAGTTTCAGAGGGGCAGATACGCAGTATTTT
CASSFRGADTQYF
>-|15|TRBV6-6|many|TRBJ1-1
TGTGCCAGCAGTTTAAATACAGGGAGAAACACTGAAGCTTTCTTT
CASSLNTGRNTEAFF
>TRBD1|15|TRBV6-1|many|TRBJ1-6
TGTGCCAGCAGGATACAGGGGGCGGATAATTCACCCCTCCACTTT
CASRIQGADNSPLHF
>TRBD1|13|TRBV29-1|many|TRBJ1-1
TGCAGCGCTAACAGGGGACGGAACACTGAAGCTTTCTTT
CSANRGRNTEAFF
>-|13|TRBV4-1|once|TRBJ2-7
TGCGCTGGCAGCCAAGTTTCAGGCGACGAGCAGTACTTC
CAGSQVSGDEQYF
>TRBD2|14|TRBV11-3|-|TRBJ2-7
TGTGCCAGCAGCTCAAGCGTGCGGGAGCACGAGCGGTACTTC
CASSSSVREHERYF
>-|12|TRBV9|once|TRBJ1-1
TGTGCCAGCAGCGGGGGGAACACTGAAGCTTTCTTT
CASSGGNTEAFF
>-|13|TRBV29-1|many|TRBJ2-5
TGCAGCGCGTATTCGGGATTTCAAGAGACCCAGTACTTC
CSAYSGFQETQYF
>-|16|TRBV4-1|-|TRBJ2-1
TGCGCCAGCAGCCAAGATCTTTTGTGTACGGGGCAGGTGCAGTTCTTC
CASSQDLLCTGQVQFF
>-|13|TRBV12-3/TRBV12-4|-|TRBJ1-1
TGTCCCAGCACGTCTCTAGAGAACACTGAAGCTTTCTTT
CPSTSLENTEAFF
>TRBD2|15|TRBV29-1|-|TRBJ2-7
TGCAGCGTTGAGGACATCGGGAGGCCGCCCTACGAGCAGTATTTC
CSVEDIGRPPYEQYF
>TRBD1|18|TRBV20-1|-|TRBJ2-7
TGCAGTGCTAGAGAACCGGGACAGGGTGCGGGTCGCCCGAGGGAGCAGTACTTC
CSAREPGQGAGRPREQYF
>-|15|TRBV20-1|few|TRBJ2-3
TGCAGTGCTAGAGCTCCCTCAATACGCACAGATACGCAGTATTTT
CSARAPSIRTDTQYF
>-|14|TRBV11-1|-|TRBJ2-1
TGTGTCAGCGGCTTAGTTTCAGGTTACAATGAGCACTTCTTC
CVSGLVSGYNEHFF
>TRBD2|16|TRBV7-2|-|TRBJ2-1
TGTGCCAGCAGCTTAGAATGGGCGACTAGCGGTCATGAGCTGTTCTTC
CASSLEWATSGHELFF
>-|13|TRBV24-1|-|TRBJ2-1
TGTGCCACCAGTGATGGGACGCGCAATGAGCAGTTCTTC
CATSDGTRNEQFF